The rows below give T cell receptor beta chains drawn from one sample of a study of cytomegalovirus exposure and HLA in healthy donors. Clones were read by immunoSEQ multiplex PCR, and TCRdb kept only the in-frame ones, dropping some. The repertoire holds more than 50,000 clones, with 70% as singletons. The sequenced sample was PBMCs. These TCRs come from a woman in her sixties in good health and CMV-seropositive. Both conserved end residues are part of each CDR3. A D gene is named only where the DNA matches it firmly. Size tells how often a clone was seen (once, few, many) or the class of an expanded clone, and some rows leave it out.

>TRBJ2-1|NA|TRBD2|TRBV5-1
TGCGCCAGCAGCTTGGATCCTAGCGGGGGCTCCTACAATGAGCAGTTCTTC
CASSLDPSGGSYNEQFF
>TRBJ2-3|NA|NA|TRBV21-1
TGTGCCAGCAGCAATCTAGCGGGGATGACAGATACGCAGTATTTT
CASSNLAGMTDTQYF
>TRBJ2-5|NA|NA|TRBV7-3
TGTGCCAGCAGCCGATATGGCGGGACAGTACAAGAGACCCAGTACTTC
CASSRYGGTVQETQYF
>TRBJ2-1|few|TRBD2|TRBV5-1
TGCGCCAGCAGCCCCACCGCGGGAGGGCGCGAGCAGTTCTTC
CASSPTAGGREQFF
>TRBJ1-1|NA|NA|TRBV18
TGTGCCAGCTCACCAAGGGGCCTAGAAGCTTTCTTT
CASSPRGLEAFF
>TRBJ2-7|few|TRBD1|TRBV4-3
TGCGCCAGCAGCCTAGAGACAGGGGGCGACGAGCAGTACTTC
CASSLETGGDEQYF
>TRBJ1-1|NA|NA|TRBV5-1
TGCGCCAGCAGCTTCCAACAGGGAAGAAACACTGAAGCTTTCTTT
CASSFQQGRNTEAFF
>TRBJ2-5|NA|NA|TRBV7-3
TGTGCCAGCAGCTTACCGGGATCGGAGACCCAGTACTTC
CASSLPGSETQYF
>TRBJ2-5|NA|NA|TRBV2
TGTGCCAGCAGCTACCAAGAGACCCAGTACTTC
CASSYQETQYF
>TRBJ1-1|once|TRBD1|TRBV7-9
TGTGCCAGCAGCGGCACTTCAGGGGGCCCGAACACTGAAGCTTTCTTT
CASSGTSGGPNTEAFF
>TRBJ1-6|NA|NA|TRBV4-3
TGCGCCAGCAGCCAAGATAGGGGAGGGACGTATAATTCACCCCTCCACTTT
CASSQDRGGTYNSPLHF
>TRBJ2-3|NA|NA|TRBV5-1
TGCGCCAGCAGCCTCGAAGCGAACACAGATACGCAGTATTTT
CASSLEANTDTQYF
>TRBJ1-1|NA|TRBD1|TRBV5-4
TGTGCCAGCAGCTGGGACAGCACTGAAGCTTTCTTT
CASSWDSTEAFF
>TRBJ1-2|NA|NA|TRBV6-1
TGTGCCAGCCGTCAGGGTTTGGTCTATGGCTACACCTTC
CASRQGLVYGYTF
>TRBJ2-2|NA|NA|TRBV6-1
TGTGCCAGCAGTGGCCCCAGCACCGGGGAGCTGTTTTTT
CASSGPSTGELFF
>TRBJ1-1|NA|NA|TRBV10-3
TGTGCCATCAGGCAGAAAAGGGGCTCCATGAACACTGAAGCTTTCTTT
CAIRQKRGSMNTEAFF
>TRBJ2-3|NA|TRBD2|TRBV7-2
TGTGCCAGCAGCTCTAGCGGGGGGGCCGTTACGCAGTATTTT
CASSSSGGAVTQYF
>TRBJ2-1|few|NA|TRBV5-1
TGCGCCAGCAGCTTGGACAGGGTAGGCAATGAGCAGTTCTTC
CASSLDRVGNEQFF
>TRBJ1-3|NA|TRBD1|TRBV9
TGTGCCAGCAGCGTAGACCGGACAGGGGAAAACACCATATATTTT
CASSVDRTGENTIYF
>TRBJ2-3|NA|NA|TRBV7-2
TGTGCCAGCAGCTCCCAGGGACTGCCGGGTACGCAGTATTTT
CASSSQGLPGTQYF
>TRBJ2-5|NA|TRBD1|TRBV18
TGTGCCAGCTCACCAAGAGGGGGCGAAGAGACCCAGTACTTC
CASSPRGGEETQYF
>TRBJ1-1|NA|NA|TRBV6-5
TGTGCCAGCAGTAAGGCTCAGGTTTACACTGAAGCTTTCTTT
CASSKAQVYTEAFF
>TRBJ1-1|NA|NA|TRBV4-1
TGCGCCAGCAGCCAAGAGGTTCGGGGGTTGGGTATTGCTTTCTTT
CASSQEVRGLGIAFF
>TRBJ2-1|once|NA|TRBV6-1
TGTGCCAGCAGTGAATTCCACAGCTTAAATGAGCAGTTCTTC
CASSEFHSLNEQFF
>TRBJ2-3|few|TRBD2|TRBV29-1
TGCAGCGTTGACGCCGGGGGGGGCACGCAGTATTTT
CSVDAGGGTQYF
>TRBJ2-3|NA|TRBD2|TRBV7-2
TGTGCCAGCAGCTTAGGGGCGGGGGACAGCACAGATACGCAGTATTTT
CASSLGAGDSTDTQYF
>TRBJ2-2|NA|TRBD1|TRBV28
TGTGCCAGCAGTTTATCGGCCAGGGGGCGAACCGGGGAGCTGTTTTTT
CASSLSARGRTGELFF
>TRBJ1-4|NA|TRBD1|TRBV7-2
TGTGCCAGCAGCTTAGCCCCCGGGACAGGGTTTAATGAAAAACTGTTTTTT
CASSLAPGTGFNEKLFF